This entry lists 20 T cell receptor beta chains sequenced from one sample in a study. TCRdb ran MiXCR on the RT-PCR reads and lists one entry per CDR3 protein. The sample holds about 680,000 distinct CDR3 sequences, approximately 15% seen once. Material for sequencing was memory CD4+ T cells from blood. The receptors derive from a female donor in good health, serving as a healthy control.

This clonotype was recorded a few times. The rearrangement links TRBV3-1 to TRBJ2-4; D is ambiguous. The CDR3 runs 14 residues. The germline CDR1 and CDR2 sequences are LGHDT and YNNKEL (reference sequence). Trimming took off 3 bases at V and 4 bases at J, with 10 bases between the two ends. The CDR3 nucleotides are TGTGCCAGCAGCCAGAGGCAGGCTAAAAACATTCAGTACTTC. This sequence encodes CASSQRQAKNIQYF. Complete variable domain (other parts from reference TRBV3-1 and TRBJ2-4): DTAVSQTPKYLVTQMGNDKSIKCEQNLGHDTMYWYKQDSKKFLKIMFSYNNKELIINETVPNRFSPKSPDKAHLNLHINSLELGDSAVYFCASSQRQAKNIQYFGAGTRLSVL.

This clonotype showed up many times. Compared with germline, one end of the junction differs, possibly owing to a read error. The V and J genes are TRBV5-1 and TRBJ1-5; TRBD1 is a possible D gene (5 bases). The CDR3 runs to 14 residues. Germline CDR1 SGHRS, CDR2 YFSETQ. CDR3 nucleotide sequence: TGTGCCAGCAGCTCCGGACAAAGCAATCAGCCCCAGCATTTT. Its protein is CASSSGQSNQPQHF. Based on the CDR3 plus reference TRBV5-1 and TRBJ1-5, the full variable domain is KAGVTQTPRYLIKTRGQQVTLSCSPISGHRSVSWYQQTPGQGLQFLFEYFSETQRNKGNFPGRFSGRQFSNSRSEMNVSTLELGDSALYLCASSSGQSNQPQHFGDGTRLSIL.

The V gene is TRBV20-1, the J gene TRBJ2-7; 9 nucleotides agree with TRBD1. V shed 5 bases and J 10 bases; nucleotides not matched to a gene: 15. The CDR3 is 14 residues long. CDR1 DFQATT and CDR2 SNEGSKA come from the germline V gene (reference sequence). CDR3 in DNA: TGCAGTGCTGGGCCGGGACAGGGAGGGAGGGCTCAGTACTTC. This codes for CSAGPGQGGRAQYF.

This clonotype appeared many times. V is TRBV25-1 and J is TRBJ2-7; TRBD2 aligns across 10 bases. Germline V gives CDR1 MGHDK, CDR2 SYGVNS. The CDR3 spans 20 residues. Trimming at V came to 2 bases and at J to 3 bases, leaving 19 bases not matched to a gene. The CDR3 coding sequence is TGTGCCAGCAGTGAAGGTCGTTGGCTAGCGGGAGTTCCGGGTAACTACGAGCAGTACTTC. Its translation is CASSEGRWLAGVPGNYEQYF.

This chain uses TRBV4-3 with TRBJ2-7; tentatively, D is TRBD1 (5 bases). Germline CDR1 is LGHNA and CDR2 is YSLEER. This CDR3 comprises 14 residues. The V end lost 2 bases, the J end lost 2 bases, and 10 bases lay between the germline ends. CDR3 residues: CASSQHIGAYEQYF. CDR3 DNA sequence: TGCGCCAGCAGCCAACATATAGGGGCCTACGAGCAGTACTTC.

This clonotype was detected only a few times. This sequence joins TRBV7-9 and TRBJ2-1; 9 bases line up with TRBD2. The CDR3 has 17 residues. V trimming: 4 bases; J trimming: 5 bases; junction bases outside the gene matches: 12. The V gene's germline CDR1 is SEHNR and CDR2 FQNEAQ (reference sequence). Here the CDR3 DNA reads TGTGCCAGCAGCTCGAAAGTGGGTAGCGGGAGTAACAATGAGCAGTTCTTC. This encodes CASSSKVGSGSNNEQFF.

This chain joins TRBV9 and TRBJ1-1; 7 bases line up with TRBD1. CDR3 length equals 15 residues. The germline V gene encodes CDR1 SGDLS and CDR2 YYNGEE. V trimming: 4 bases; J trimming: 0 bases; junction bases outside the gene matches: 6. The DNA for the CDR3 is TGTGCCAGCAGCCCGCCGGGACAGATGAACACTGAAGCTTTCTTT. It specifies CASSPPGQMNTEAFF.

This clonotype appeared many times. The chain couples TRBV5-1 to TRBJ2-1, with D tentatively TRBD1 or TRBD2 (6 bases each). CDR3 length equals 15 residues. The V end lost 2 bases, the J end lost 9 bases, and 18 bases lay between the germline ends. Germline V lookup: CDR1 SGHRS, CDR2 YFSETQ. In nucleotides, the CDR3 is TGCGCCAGCAGCTTTGGCGGCGGGGTACAGGGTGAGCAGTTCTTC. Its protein is CASSFGGGVQGEQFF.

This clonotype was seen many times. The chain employs TRBV20-1 and TRBJ2-7, with 10 nucleotides matching TRBD2. The V gene end was trimmed by 3 bases and the J gene end by 0 bases; junction bases not matched to a gene: 5. The CDR3 totals 15 residues. The germline V gene has CDR1 DFQATT and CDR2 SNEGSKA (reference sequence). The CDR3 protein is CSASPGTSVSYEQYF. The CDR3 bases are TGCAGTGCTAGCCCCGGGACTAGCGTCTCCTACGAGCAGTACTTC.

This clonotype has just a few counts. The chain couples TRBV5-1 to TRBJ1-4; 7 nucleotides line up with TRBD1. The CDR3 spans 14 residues. Per the germline V gene, CDR1 is SGHRS and CDR2 is YFSETQ. J lost 5 bases, V lost 4 bases, and 5 bases had no gene match. In nucleotides, the CDR3 is TGCGCCAGCAGCACAGGACAGGACAATGAAAAACTGTTTTTT. This encodes CASSTGQDNEKLFF.

The chain couples TRBV9 to TRBJ1-2; D is perhaps TRBD1 (5 bases). V dropped 5 bases and J dropped 10 bases, with 15 bases sitting between them. The germline CDR1 and CDR2 sequences are SGDLS and YYNGEE. This CDR3 is built from 12 residues. DNA for the CDR3: TGTGCCAGCAGTGTCCGGGGACTAGACTACACCTTC. Its translation: CASSVRGLDYTF.

This clonotype has a count of ten or more. The chain couples TRBV5-1 to TRBJ2-1; 12 bases are a match to TRBD2. From germline, CDR1 is SGHRS and CDR2 YFSETQ. V was clipped by 0 bases and J by 9 bases; unmatched bases: 1. There are 14 residues in the CDR3. CDR3 amino acids: CASSLETSGSEQFF. Written as DNA, the CDR3 is TGCGCCAGCAGCTTGGAGACTAGCGGGAGTGAGCAGTTCTTC. The whole variable domain, filled in from reference TRBV5-1 and TRBJ2-1, reads KAGVTQTPRYLIKTRGQQVTLSCSPISGHRSVSWYQQTPGQGLQFLFEYFSETQRNKGNFPGRFSGRQFSNSRSEMNVSTLELGDSALYLCASSLETSGSEQFFGPGTRLTVL.

The gene calls are TRBV15 and TRBJ1-4; D is undetermined. The CDR3 length is 15 residues. In germline, CDR1 is LNHNV, CDR2 YYDKDF (reference sequence). Between the trimmed V and J ends, which lost 5 bases and 8 bases, there was a span of 18 bases. The CDR3 DNA follows: TGTGCCACCAGCGGAACAGCCTCCCAAACGGAAAAACTGTTTTTT. It specifies CATSGTASQTEKLFF.

The J gene is TRBJ2-5, the V gene TRBV12-5; D may be TRBD1 (5 bases). CDR1 is LGHNT and CDR2 is FRNRAP in the germline V gene. The V and J ends lost 4 bases and 5 bases respectively, with 11 bases between them. CDR3 length: 13 residues. The CDR3 DNA is TGTGCTAGTGGTTCCTCAGGGTCGGAGACCCAGTACTTC. This gives the protein CASGSSGSETQYF.

The CDR3 nucleotides are TGTGCCAGTAGTACTCCGGGACGGACCTCTGGAAACACCATATATTTT. Its protein is CASSTPGRTSGNTIYF. V gene TRBV19 combines with J gene TRBJ1-3; TRBD1 is a possible D gene (5 bases). Germline CDR1 LNHDA, CDR2 SQIVND (reference sequence). The ends were cut back, 4 bases at V and 0 bases at J, with 13 bases in the middle. The CDR3 runs to 16 residues.

The sample holds a few counts of this clonotype. The CDR3 DNA is TGTGCCAGCAGCCAAGATCCTTGGCAGAACCAAGAGACCCAGTACTTC. Translated, it gives CASSQDPWQNQETQYF. The chain couples TRBV4-2 to TRBJ2-5; D unresolved. The CDR3 covers 16 residues. CDR1 is LGHNA, CDR2 YNFKEQ, per germline. V shed 0 bases and J shed 0 bases, with 11 bases lying between them.

The rearrangement joins TRBV7-8 to TRBJ1-5; 7 nucleotides align to TRBD1. This CDR3 comprises 14 residues. V lost 6 bases and J lost 9; bases outside the gene matches: 11. Germline V lookup: CDR1 SGHVS, CDR2 FQNEAQ. In DNA form, the CDR3 reads TGTGCCAGCAGTTTAAAGACAGGGACCGGGCCCCAGCATTTT. Its protein is CASSLKTGTGPQHF. The whole variable domain, remainder taken from reference TRBV7-8 and TRBJ1-5, is GAGVSQSPRYKVAKRGQDVALRCDPISGHVSLFWYQQALGQGPEFLTYFQNEAQLDKSGLPSDRFFAERPEGSVSTLKIQRTQQEDSAVYLCASSLKTGTGPQHFGDGTRLSIL.

This clonotype appeared a few times. V usage is TRBV6-1 and J usage is TRBJ2-1; the match to TRBD2 covers 7 bases. Germline CDR1 MNHNS, CDR2 SASEGT. CDR3 length equals 15 residues. The junction had 12 bases not matched to a gene; V was cut back by 4 bases and J by 9 bases. CDR3 amino acids: CASSVVAGRLGEQFF. The CDR3 bases are TGTGCCAGCAGTGTGGTAGCGGGTAGACTCGGTGAGCAGTTCTTC.

This chain connects TRBV5-1 to TRBJ2-3, with a tentative D call TRBD1 (6 bases). Germline V gene sequence: CDR1 SGHRS, CDR2 YFSETQ. This CDR3 comprises 15 residues. V lost 4 bases and J 5 bases, leaving 17 bases between the germline ends. For the CDR3, the DNA is TGCGCCAGCAGCCCGAGGAACAGGGTTGAAGATACGCAGTATTTT. This translates into CASSPRNRVEDTQYF. The variable domain in full, with the rest retrieved from reference TRBV5-1 and TRBJ2-3, is KAGVTQTPRYLIKTRGQQVTLSCSPISGHRSVSWYQQTPGQGLQFLFEYFSETQRNKGNFPGRFSGRQFSNSRSEMNVSTLELGDSALYLCASSPRNRVEDTQYFGPGTRLTVL.

This clonotype came up many times. The rearrangement links TRBV20-1 to TRBJ2-3, with D tentatively TRBD2 (6 bases). CDR3 length: 12 residues. In germline, CDR1 is DFQATT, CDR2 SNEGSKA (reference sequence). Trimming took 1 base from V and 6 from J, leaving 8 bases between them. The CDR3 DNA reads as TGCAGTGCTAGAGCGGGGGTGGATACGCAGTATTTT. Amino acids: CSARAGVDTQYF.